The rows below give T cell receptor beta chains drawn from one sample of a study of cytomegalovirus exposure and HLA in healthy donors. Sequencing used immunoSEQ multiplex PCR; TCRdb keeps in-frame clones, though not all of them. This sample has about 84,000 clones, with 63% found just once. Sequences were obtained from PBMCs. The receptors come from a woman in her forties in good health and CMV-seropositive. Each CDR3 is given with its conserved first and last residue. A D gene is named only where the DNA matches it firmly. Rows give clone size only sometimes, using once, few, many, or a class for an expanded clone.

V gene	D gene	clone size	J gene	CDR3 protein	CDR3 DNA
TRBV6-5	NA	NA	TRBJ1-2	CASSYLSETVYGYTF	TGTGCCAGCAGTTACTTATCGGAGACAGTCTATGGCTACACCTTC
TRBV6-1	NA	NA	TRBJ1-1	CASRDTNTEAFF	TGTGCCAGCAGGGACACCAACACTGAAGCTTTCTTT
TRBV7-9	NA	NA	TRBJ2-7	CASSPDSSYEQYF	TGTGCCAGCAGCCCCGACAGTTCCTACGAGCAGTACTTC
TRBV6-5	NA	NA	TRBJ2-7	CASTKPGSDYEQYF	TGTGCCAGCACCAAACCGGGTTCTGACTACGAGCAGTACTTC
TRBV4-3	TRBD2	few	TRBJ2-7	CASSQDWLAETYEQYF	TGCGCCAGCAGCCAAGACTGGCTAGCGGAGACCTACGAGCAGTACTTC
TRBV5-4	NA	few	TRBJ2-3	CASSLYREKDTQYF	TGTGCCAGCAGCTTGTACAGGGAGAAAGATACGCAGTATTTT
TRBV5-1	NA	NA	TRBJ2-7	CASSLGPRGEQYF	TGCGCCAGCAGCTTGGGCCCCCGAGGTGAGCAGTACTTC
TRBV7-8	NA	few	TRBJ1-4	CASSLVEGSRGVGEKLFF	TGTGCCAGCAGCTTAGTGGAGGGGAGCAGAGGGGTCGGTGAAAAACTGTTTTTT
TRBV28	TRBD2	NA	TRBJ2-7	CASSGSSGRVFEQYF	TGTGCCAGCAGTGGATCTAGCGGGAGGGTTTTCGAGCAGTACTTC
TRBV5-1	NA	NA	TRBJ1-4	CASSFGPGNEKLFF	TGCGCCAGCAGCTTTGGGCCCGGCAATGAAAAACTGTTTTTT
TRBV2	TRBD2	NA	TRBJ2-5	CASSEGTSEQETQYF	TGTGCCAGCAGTGAAGGAACTAGCGAACAAGAGACCCAGTACTTC
TRBV11-1	TRBD1	NA	TRBJ2-2	CASSLLIGGRGLVSGELFF	TGTGCCAGCAGCTTATTGATTGGAGGCAGGGGGCTCGTCTCCGGGGAGCTGTTTTTT
TRBV19	NA	few	TRBJ2-1	CASSTIRDSRSYNEQFF	TGTGCCAGTAGTACTATCCGGGACTCAAGGTCATACAATGAGCAGTTCTTC
TRBV4-1	NA	NA	TRBJ1-5	CASSQDYTPNQPQHF	TGCGCCAGCAGCCAAGATTACACCCCGAATCAGCCCCAGCATTTT
TRBV7-8	NA	NA	TRBJ2-1	CASSLGSIASYNEQFF	TGTGCCAGCAGCTTAGGTTCCATAGCCTCCTACAATGAGCAGTTCTTC
TRBV27	NA	NA	TRBJ2-7	CASSNVGGTYEQYF	TGTGCCAGCAGTAATGTGGGAGGAACCTACGAGCAGTACTTC
TRBV29-1	TRBD1	NA	TRBJ1-3	CSVQPGQGSGNTIYF	TGCAGCGTCCAACCGGGACAGGGATCTGGAAACACCATATATTTT
TRBV10-3	TRBD2	NA	TRBJ2-1	CAISGTSKLVNEQFF	TGTGCCATCAGTGGGACTAGCAAGTTGGTCAATGAGCAGTTCTTC
TRBV6-6	NA	once	TRBJ1-2	CASKKRQPDYGYTF	TGTGCCAGCAAAAAGCGACAGCCTGACTATGGCTACACCTTC
TRBV15	NA	NA	TRBJ1-6	CATSRDSPYNSPLHF	TGTGCCACCAGCAGGGACAGCCCCTATAATTCACCCCTCCACTTT
TRBV29-1	TRBD1	once	TRBJ1-1	CSGDRDMNTEAFF	TGCAGCGGTGACAGGGACATGAACACTGAAGCTTTCTTT
TRBV27	TRBD2	NA	TRBJ2-1	CASSLKSRRAWEGGYEQFF	TGTGCCAGCAGTTTAAAATCCCGGAGGGCGTGGGAGGGTGGCTATGAGCAGTTCTTC
TRBV30	TRBD2	NA	TRBJ2-3	CAWSPTGGIYTDTQYF	TGTGCCTGGAGTCCCACGGGGGGGATTTACACAGATACGCAGTATTTT
TRBV5-1	NA	few	TRBJ2-7	CASSLGASNYEQYF	TGCGCCAGCAGCTTGGGAGCCTCCAACTACGAGCAGTACTTC
TRBV5-6	NA	once	TRBJ2-5	CASSPTGGGETQYF	TGTGCCAGCAGCCCCACAGGGGGGGGTGAGACCCAGTACTTC
TRBV9	NA	NA	TRBJ2-5	CASSVQGAVGETQYF	TGTGCCAGCAGCGTACAAGGAGCGGTAGGAGAGACCCAGTACTTC
TRBV6-6	TRBD2	few	TRBJ2-7	CASSQGGTSDYEQYF	TGTGCCAGCAGTCAAGGAGGGACTAGCGACTACGAGCAGTACTTC
TRBV5-6	TRBD2	NA	TRBJ2-5	CASSLAGTIYTPQYF	TGTGCCAGCAGCTTGGCCGGGACTATTTATACCCCCCAGTACTTC
TRBV30	TRBD1	NA	TRBJ2-7	CAWSVGRGPEQYF	TGTGCCTGGAGTGTGGGCAGGGGGCCCGAGCAGTACTTC
TRBV5-1	NA	NA	TRBJ2-3	CASSLVSGGDTQYF	TGCGCCAGCAGCTTGGTTAGCGGAGGCGATACGCAGTATTTT
TRBV6-5	TRBD1	few	TRBJ2-7	CASSPGTAKDEQYF	TGTGCCAGCAGTCCCGGGACAGCCAAGGACGAGCAGTACTTC
TRBV9	TRBD2	NA	TRBJ2-3	CASSVHTGTSGTDTQYF	TGTGCCAGCAGCGTACATACCGGGACTAGCGGGACAGATACGCAGTATTTT
TRBV5-4	NA	NA	TRBJ2-7	CASSPDRVSWYF	TGTGCCAGCAGCCCGGATCGGGTGAGCTGGTACTTC
TRBV7-2	NA	once	TRBJ2-7	CASSLGLSYEQYF	TGTGCCAGCAGCTTAGGTTTATCCTACGAGCAGTACTTC
TRBV5-1	TRBD2	once	TRBJ2-3	CASRELAGVVDTQYF	TGCGCCAGCAGAGAGCTAGCGGGAGTAGTAGATACGCAGTATTTT
TRBV30	TRBD2	NA	TRBJ2-1	CAWTSGLSYNEQFF	TGTGCCTGGACTAGCGGCCTATCCTACAATGAGCAGTTCTTC
TRBV5-1	NA	NA	TRBJ2-7	CASSSQWEEQYF	TGCGCCAGCAGCTCCCAATGGGAGGAGCAGTACTTC
TRBV5-1	TRBD2	NA	TRBJ2-1	CASSSGTSGMAQFF	TGCGCCAGCAGCTCAGGGACTAGCGGGATGGCGCAGTTCTTC
TRBV9	NA	few	TRBJ2-5	CASSFSGEETQYF	TGTGCCAGCAGCTTTAGCGGAGAAGAGACCCAGTACTTC
TRBV5-1	NA	few	TRBJ2-1	CASSLEGRDIYNEQFF	TGCGCCAGCAGCTTGGAGGGTCGGGACATTTACAATGAGCAGTTCTTC
TRBV4-1	NA	NA	TRBJ2-2	CASSKVAGTLNTGELFF	TGCGCCAGCAGCAAGGTTGCGGGGACCCTTAACACCGGGGAGCTGTTTTTT
TRBV5-6	TRBD2	few	TRBJ2-1	CASSSPLGGGIYNEQFF	TGTGCCAGCAGCTCGCCCTTGGGGGGAGGGATCTACAATGAGCAGTTCTTC
TRBV5-4	NA	few	TRBJ1-1	CASSSGLDPNTEAFF	TGTGCCAGCAGCTCAGGGTTGGACCCGAACACTGAAGCTTTCTTT
TRBV2	TRBD2	NA	TRBJ2-5	CASTWTSGRRELGETQYF	TGTGCCAGCACTTGGACTAGCGGGAGACGAGAACTCGGAGAGACCCAGTACTTC
TRBV7-8	TRBD2	NA	TRBJ2-2	CASSWAGLAGAGELFF	TGTGCCAGCAGCTGGGCGGGACTAGCGGGAGCCGGGGAGCTGTTTTTT
TRBV7-6	NA	NA	TRBJ1-2	CASSFTGYGYTF	TGTGCCAGCAGCTTTACAGGGTATGGCTACACCTTC